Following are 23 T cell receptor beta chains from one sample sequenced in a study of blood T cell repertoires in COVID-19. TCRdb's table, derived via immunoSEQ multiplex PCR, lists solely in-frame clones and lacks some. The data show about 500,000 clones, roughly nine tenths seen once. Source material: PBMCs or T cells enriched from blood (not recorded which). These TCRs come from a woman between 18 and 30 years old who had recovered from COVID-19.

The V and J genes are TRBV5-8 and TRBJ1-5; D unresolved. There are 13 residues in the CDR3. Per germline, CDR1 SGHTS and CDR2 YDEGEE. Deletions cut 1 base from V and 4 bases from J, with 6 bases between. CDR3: CASSLTANQPQHF. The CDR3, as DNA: TGTGCCAGCAGCTTGACAGCTAATCAGCCCCAGCATTTT.

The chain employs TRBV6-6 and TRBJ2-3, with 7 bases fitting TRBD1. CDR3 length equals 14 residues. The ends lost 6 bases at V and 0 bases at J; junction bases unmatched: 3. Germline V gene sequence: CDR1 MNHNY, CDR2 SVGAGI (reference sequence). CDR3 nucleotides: TGTGCCAGCAGGGGACAGCGGAGCACAGATACGCAGTATTTT. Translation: CASRGQRSTDTQYF.

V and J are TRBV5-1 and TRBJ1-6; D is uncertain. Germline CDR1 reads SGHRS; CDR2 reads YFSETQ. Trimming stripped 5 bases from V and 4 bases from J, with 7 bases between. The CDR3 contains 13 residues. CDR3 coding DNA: TGCGCCAGCAGACAGCTATATAATTCACCCCTCCACTTT. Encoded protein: CASRQLYNSPLHF. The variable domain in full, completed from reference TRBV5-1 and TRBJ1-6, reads KAGVTQTPRYLIKTRGQQVTLSCSPISGHRSVSWYQQTPGQGLQFLFEYFSETQRNKGNFPGRFSGRQFSNSRSEMNVSTLELGDSALYLCASRQLYNSPLHFGNGTRLTVT.

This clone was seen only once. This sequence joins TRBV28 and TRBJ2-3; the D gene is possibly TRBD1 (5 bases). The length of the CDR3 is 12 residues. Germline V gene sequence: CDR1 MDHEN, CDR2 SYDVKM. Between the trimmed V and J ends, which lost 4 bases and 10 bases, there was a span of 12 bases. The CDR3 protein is CASSSGHSPQYF. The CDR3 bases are TGTGCCAGCAGTTCCGGACACAGCCCGCAGTATTTT. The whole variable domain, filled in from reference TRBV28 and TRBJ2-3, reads DVKVTQSSRYLVKRTGEKVFLECVQDMDHENMFWYRQDPGLGLRLIYFSYDVKMKEKGDIPEGYSVSREKKERFSLILESASTNQTSMYLCASSSGHSPQYFGPGTRLTVL.

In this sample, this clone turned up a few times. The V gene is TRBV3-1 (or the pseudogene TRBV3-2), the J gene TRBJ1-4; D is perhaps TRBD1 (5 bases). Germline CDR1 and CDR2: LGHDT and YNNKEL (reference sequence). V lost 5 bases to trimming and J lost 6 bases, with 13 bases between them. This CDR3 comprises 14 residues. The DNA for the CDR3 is TGTGCCAGCAGCGGGGGAGGGCCGCATGAAAAACTGTTTTTT. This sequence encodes CASSGGGPHEKLFF.

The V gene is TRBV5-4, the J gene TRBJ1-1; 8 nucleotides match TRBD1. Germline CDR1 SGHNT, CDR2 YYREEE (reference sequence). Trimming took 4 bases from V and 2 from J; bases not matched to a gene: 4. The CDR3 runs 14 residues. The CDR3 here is CASSRDRTNTEAFF. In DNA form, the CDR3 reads TGTGCCAGCAGCCGGGACAGGACAAACACTGAAGCTTTCTTT. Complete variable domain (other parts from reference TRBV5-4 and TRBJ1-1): ETGVTQSPTHLIKTRGQQVTLRCSSQSGHNTVSWYQQALGQGPQFIFQYYREEENGRGNFPPRFSGLQFPNYSSELNVNALELDDSALYLCASSRDRTNTEAFFGQGTRLTVV.

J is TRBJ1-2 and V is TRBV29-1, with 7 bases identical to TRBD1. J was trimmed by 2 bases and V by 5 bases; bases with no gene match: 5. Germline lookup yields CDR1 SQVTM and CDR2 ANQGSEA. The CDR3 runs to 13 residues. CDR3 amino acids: CSVSDRVNYGYTF. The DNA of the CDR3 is TGCAGCGTTTCTGACAGGGTAAACTATGGCTACACCTTC.

CDR3 sequence reads: CASSTRDREYEQYF. In DNA form, the CDR3 reads TGTGCCAGCAGCACCCGGGACAGGGAGTACGAGCAGTACTTC. This chain links TRBV7-9 with TRBJ2-7, with TRBD1 matching over 9 bases. With 5 bases clipped from V and 4 bases from J, the junction kept 6 bases outside the gene matches. The germline V gene has CDR1 SEHNR and CDR2 FQNEAQ (reference sequence). The CDR3 has 14 amino acids.

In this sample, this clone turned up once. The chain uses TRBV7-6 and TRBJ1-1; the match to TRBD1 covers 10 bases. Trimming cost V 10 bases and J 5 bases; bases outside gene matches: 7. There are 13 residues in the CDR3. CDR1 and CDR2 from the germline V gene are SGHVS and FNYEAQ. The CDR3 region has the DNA TGTGCCACCCTAGGACAGGGGGGAACTGAAGCTTTCTTT. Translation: CATLGQGGTEAFF.

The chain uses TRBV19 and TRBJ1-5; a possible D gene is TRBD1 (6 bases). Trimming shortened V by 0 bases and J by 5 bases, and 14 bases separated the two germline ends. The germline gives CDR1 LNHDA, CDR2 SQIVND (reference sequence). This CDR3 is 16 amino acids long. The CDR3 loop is CASSIEGQTSDQPQHF. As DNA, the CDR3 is TGTGCCAGTAGTATAGAAGGACAGACAAGCGATCAGCCCCAGCATTTT.

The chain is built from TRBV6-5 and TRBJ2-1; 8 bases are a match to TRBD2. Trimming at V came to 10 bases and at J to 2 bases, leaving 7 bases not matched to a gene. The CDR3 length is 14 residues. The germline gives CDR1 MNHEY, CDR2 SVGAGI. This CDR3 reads CAISKRGTYNEQFF. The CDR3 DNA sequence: TGTGCCATCTCCAAGCGGGGGACCTACAATGAGCAGTTCTTC.

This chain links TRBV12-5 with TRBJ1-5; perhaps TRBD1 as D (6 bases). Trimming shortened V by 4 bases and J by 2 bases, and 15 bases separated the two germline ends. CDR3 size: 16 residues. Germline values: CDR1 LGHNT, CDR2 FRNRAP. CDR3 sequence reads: CASGSGRGAGNQPQHF. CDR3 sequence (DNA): TGTGCTAGTGGTTCTGGACGGGGGGCTGGCAATCAGCCCCAGCATTTT.

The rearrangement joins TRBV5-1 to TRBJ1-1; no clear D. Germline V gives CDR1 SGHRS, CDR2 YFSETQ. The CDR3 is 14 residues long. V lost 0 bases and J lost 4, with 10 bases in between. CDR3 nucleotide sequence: TGCGCCAGCAGCTTGGTAGAGGGAACCACTGAAGCTTTCTTT. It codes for CASSLVEGTTEAFF.

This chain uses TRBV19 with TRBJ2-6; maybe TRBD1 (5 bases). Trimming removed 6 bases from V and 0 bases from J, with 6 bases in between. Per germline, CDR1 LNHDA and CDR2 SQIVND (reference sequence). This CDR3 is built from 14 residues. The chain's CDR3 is CASSRDSGANVLTF. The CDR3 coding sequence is TGTGCCAGTAGCAGGGACTCTGGGGCCAACGTCCTGACTTTC.

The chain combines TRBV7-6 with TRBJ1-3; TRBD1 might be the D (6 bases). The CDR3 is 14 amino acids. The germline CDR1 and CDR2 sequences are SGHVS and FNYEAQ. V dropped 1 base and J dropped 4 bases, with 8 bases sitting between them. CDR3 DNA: TGTGCCAGCAGCTTAGGGACAGACGGAAACACCATATATTTT. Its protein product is CASSLGTDGNTIYF. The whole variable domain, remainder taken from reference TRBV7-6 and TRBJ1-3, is GAGVSQSPRYKVTKRGQDVALRCDPISGHVSLYWYRQALGQGPEFLTYFNYEAQQDKSGLPNDRFSAERPEGSISTLTIQRTEQRDSAMYRCASSLGTDGNTIYFGEGSWLTVV.

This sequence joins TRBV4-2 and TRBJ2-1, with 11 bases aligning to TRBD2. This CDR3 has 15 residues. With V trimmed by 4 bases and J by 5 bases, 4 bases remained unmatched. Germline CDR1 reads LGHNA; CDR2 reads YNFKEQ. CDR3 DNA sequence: TGTGCCAGCAGCCTAGCGGGGGGGCCAAACAATGAGCAGTTCTTC. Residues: CASSLAGGPNNEQFF.

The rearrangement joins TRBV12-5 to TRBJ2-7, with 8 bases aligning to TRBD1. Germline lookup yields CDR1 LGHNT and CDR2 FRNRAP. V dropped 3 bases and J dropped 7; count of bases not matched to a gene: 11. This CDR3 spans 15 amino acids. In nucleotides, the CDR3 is TGTGCTAGTGGTTTAGTTCTCCAGGGGGCAAGAGAGCAGTACTTC. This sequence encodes CASGLVLQGAREQYF.

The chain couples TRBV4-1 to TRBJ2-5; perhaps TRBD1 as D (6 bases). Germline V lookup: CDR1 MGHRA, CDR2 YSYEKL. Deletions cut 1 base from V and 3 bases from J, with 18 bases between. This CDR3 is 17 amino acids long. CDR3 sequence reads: CASSQGISGAPEETQYF. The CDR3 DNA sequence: TGCGCCAGCAGCCAAGGGATCTCAGGGGCCCCTGAAGAGACCCAGTACTTC.

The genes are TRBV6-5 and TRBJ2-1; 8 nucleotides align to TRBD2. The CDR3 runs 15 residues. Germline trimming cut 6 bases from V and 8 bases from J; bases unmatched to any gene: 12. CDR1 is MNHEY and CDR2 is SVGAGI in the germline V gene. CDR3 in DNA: TGTGCCAGCAGCTTCCTCCGGACTAGCCCCCATGAGCAGTTCTTC. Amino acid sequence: CASSFLRTSPHEQFF.

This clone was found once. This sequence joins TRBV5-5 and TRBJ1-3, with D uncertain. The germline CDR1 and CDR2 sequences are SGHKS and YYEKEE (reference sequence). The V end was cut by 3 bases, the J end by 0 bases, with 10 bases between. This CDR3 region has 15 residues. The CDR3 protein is CASSSDTYSGNTIYF. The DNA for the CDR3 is TGTGCCAGCAGCTCCGACACCTACTCTGGAAACACCATATATTTT.

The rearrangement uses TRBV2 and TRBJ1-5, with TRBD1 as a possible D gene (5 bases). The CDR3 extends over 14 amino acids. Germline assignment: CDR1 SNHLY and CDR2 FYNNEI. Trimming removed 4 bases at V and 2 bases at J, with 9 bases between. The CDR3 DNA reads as TGTGCCAGCAGTGTCATACAGGGCAATCAGCCCCAGCATTTT. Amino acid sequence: CASSVIQGNQPQHF. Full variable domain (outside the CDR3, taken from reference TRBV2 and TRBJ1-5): EPEVTQTPSHQVTQMGQEVILRCVPISNHLYFYWYRQILGQKVEFLVSFYNNEISEKSEIFDDQFSVERPDGSNFTLKIRSTKLEDSAMYFCASSVIQGNQPQHFGDGTRLSIL.

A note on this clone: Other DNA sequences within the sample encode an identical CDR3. The CDR3 loop is CASSLAGTDTQYF. DNA for the CDR3: TGTGCCAGCAGCTTAGCCGGCACAGATACGCAGTATTTT. The chain couples TRBV11-2 to TRBJ2-3, with unresolved D. Between the trimmed V and J ends, which lost 1 base and 1 base, there was a span of 3 bases. Germline V gene lookup returns CDR1 SGHAT and CDR2 FQNNGV. The CDR3 extends over 13 amino acids.

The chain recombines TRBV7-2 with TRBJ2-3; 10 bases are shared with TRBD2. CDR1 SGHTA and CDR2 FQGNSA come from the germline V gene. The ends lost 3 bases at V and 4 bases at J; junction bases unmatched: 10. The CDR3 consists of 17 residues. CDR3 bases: TGTGCCAGCAGCTTCGGGACTAGCGTCTATGGGGCAGATACGCAGTATTTT. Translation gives CASSFGTSVYGADTQYF.